The T cell receptor beta chain under discussion was sequenced for a study of T cell clonality in common variable immunodeficiency. Study observations and caveats: Shared TCRbeta clones were fewer between CVID subjects than controls. CVID subjects showed higher TCRbeta clonality than healthy controls. Common variable immunodeficiency TCR beta sequences reportedly had fewer deletions and N-nucleotide insertions.

Repertoires were generated with immunoSEQ multiplex PCR, while TCRdb's copy carries only in-frame clones and drops some. The sample is made up of about 34,000 clones, none counted only once. This clone was counted ten times or more. What it binds is unknown. The missing CDR3 end, 3 residues past where the read stops, is filled in from the germline J gene. The length of the CDR3 is 12 residues. The V end lost 7 bases, the J end lost 5 bases, and 11 bases lay between the germline ends. CDR1 is SEHNR and CDR2 is FQNEAQ in the germline V gene (reference sequence). Patients and controls were mostly of Caucasian heritage.

The sample taken for sequencing was peripheral blood mononuclear cells. The gene calls are TRBV7-9 and TRBJ1-2, with D unclear. This receptor was identified in a human donor with common variable immunodeficiency. The CDR3 protein is CASTQSSYGYTF. The sequenced CDR3 bases are TGTGCCAGCACCCAAAGCTCGTATGGC.